This is a list of T cell receptor beta chains from one sample in a study of T-cell memory formation after mild COVID-19. TCRdb re-derived calls from the 5' RACE reads in MiXCR, one entry per CDR3 protein. The sample records 220,000 or so distinct CDR3 sequences, 9.5% being singletons. The specimen was PBMCs or a T cell subset sorted from them (not recorded which). The receptor set was obtained from a man aged 18 to 35 who had mild COVID-19 (a few samples of this study predate the infection). Cell type and time point are not known. Both conserved end residues are part of each CDR3. The D gene is left open where the match is weak. Expanded clones get a size class; other rows say once, few or many, or leave the size out.

d_gene | j_gene | abundance | v_gene | CDR3nt | CDR3aa
- | TRBJ1-2 | few | TRBV20-1 | TGCAGTGCTAGTGCCGGCCGGATCTATGGCTACACCTTC | CSASAGRIYGYTF
TRBD2 | TRBJ2-1 | few | TRBV7-2 | TGTGCCAGCAGCGACCGGACTAGCGGGGCCAATGAGCAGTTCTTC | CASSDRTSGANEQFF
TRBD1 | TRBJ2-5 | - | TRBV5-4 | TGTGCCAGCAGTCGACAGGGGGCCCACGAGACCCAGTACTTC | CASSRQGAHETQYF
TRBD1 | TRBJ1-1 | many | TRBV12-3/TRBV12-4 | TGTGCCAGCACCCGAGGGGGGACAGGGGCGATGAACACTGAAGCTTTCTTT | CASTRGGTGAMNTEAFF
TRBD2 | TRBJ2-1 | - | TRBV12-3/TRBV12-4 | TGTGCCAGCAGTTTCCCGGGACTAGGGTCCTACAATGAGCAGTTCTTC | CASSFPGLGSYNEQFF
- | TRBJ2-1 | few | TRBV9 | TGTGCCAGCAGCGTAGTCCAGGATTCCTACAATGAGCAGTTCTTC | CASSVVQDSYNEQFF
- | TRBJ1-3 | many | TRBV5-1 | TGTGCCAGCAGCTTACAGGGCTCTGGAAACACCATATATTTT | CASSLQGSGNTIYF
- | TRBJ2-3 | few | TRBV11-2 | TGTGCCAGCAGCTTAGAACGGCTAGAGACGCAGTATTTT | CASSLERLETQYF
TRBD2 | TRBJ2-3 | few | TRBV20-1 | TGCAGTGCTAGAGATTGGCGACTGGCGGGGGGGGATACGCAGTATTTT | CSARDWRLAGGDTQYF
TRBD1 | TRBJ2-1 | few | TRBV5-1 | TGCGCCAGCAGCACCGGCGGACAGGGGGCTCACAATGAGCAGTTCTTC | CASSTGGQGAHNEQFF
- | TRBJ2-1 | few | TRBV11-2 | TGTGCCAGCAGCCCTACCCTAGGGCTCAGCAATGAGCAGTTCTTC | CASSPTLGLSNEQFF
- | TRBJ2-4 | - | TRBV20-1 | TGCAGTGCTCCACCCGGGGGACTAGCCAAAAACATTCAGTACTTC | CSAPPGGLAKNIQYF
- | TRBJ1-2 | many | TRBV6-5 | TGTGCCAGCAAGGACCCTAACTATGGCTACACCTTC | CASKDPNYGYTF
- | TRBJ2-5 | - | TRBV24-1 | TGTGCCACCAGTGATTACGGGACTGGGCAAGAGACCCAGTACTTC | CATSDYGTGQETQYF
- | TRBJ2-3 | - | TRBV4-3 | TGCGCCAGCAGCCAAGAAGTCCGCACAGATACGCAGTATTTT | CASSQEVRTDTQYF
- | TRBJ1-5 | - | TRBV19 | TGTGCCAGTAGTATCCAGGGTGAGGGCCAGCCCCAGCATTTT | CASSIQGEGQPQHF
TRBD1 | TRBJ1-5 | - | TRBV12-3/TRBV12-4 | TGTGCCAGCAGCCGAAATCAGGGGGGGGATAAGCCCCAGCATTTT | CASSRNQGGDKPQHF
- | TRBJ2-1 | few | TRBV5-1 | TGCGCCAGCAGGGTGGGACCATCAACCGATGAGCAGTTCTTC | CASRVGPSTDEQFF
- | TRBJ1-1 | - | TRBV18 | TGTGCCAGCTCACCCAGAGTTTCCCTCAGGGGCGAAAAAACGAACACTGAAGCTTTCTTT | CASSPRVSLRGEKTNTEAFF
- | TRBJ2-5 | few | TRBV5-1 | TGCGCCAGCAGCTTGGAGGGCAGGGGAGAGACCCAGTACTTC | CASSLEGRGETQYF
- | TRBJ2-5 | many | TRBV29-1 | TGCAGCGTTCGCTTAGAGACCCAGTACTTC | CSVRLETQYF
TRBD1 | TRBJ2-2 | few | TRBV7-2 | TGTGCCAGCAGCATGGGACAGCCCACCGGGGAGCTGTTTTTT | CASSMGQPTGELFF
- | TRBJ2-3 | few | TRBV20-1 | TGCAGTGCTAGAGTTCCAGGGCCAGATACGCAGTATTTT | CSARVPGPDTQYF
- | TRBJ2-7 | many | TRBV12-3/TRBV12-4 | TGTGCCAGCAGTTTCAGGCCCCGCTACGAGCAGTACTTC | CASSFRPRYEQYF
- | TRBJ2-1 | - | TRBV5-1 | TGCGCCAGCAGCTTGGGTGTGGGGGTGTTCTTC | CASSLGVGVFF
- | TRBJ2-3 | - | TRBV6-2/TRBV6-3 | TGTGCCAGCAGTGTCGCGGGGGCCGGGACAGATACGCAGTATTTT | CASSVAGAGTDTQYF
- | TRBJ2-2 | many | TRBV10-3 | TGTGCCATCAGGAATTCGACCGGGGAGCTGTTTTTT | CAIRNSTGELFF